This passage covers 10 T cell receptor beta chains from one sample sequenced in a study of blood T cells in healthy people across ages (dated by TCRdb to 2014 to 2015). The receptor library was made with 5' RACE. A second PCR of about 6 to 11 cycles was performed with a sample-barcoded 5' primer and a J-beta primer mix. Clones were called with MiXCR by TCRdb after fastp trimmed the public reads at Q25, and only in-frame beta chains were retained. Duplicate CDR3 protein sequences are folded into a single record with the most common DNA and genes. Counted in this sample were approximately 1,700,000 distinct CDR3 sequences; approximately 39% of them appeared once. The ten largest clonotypes hold about 21% of the sample. Source material: blood. These receptors were taken from a human donor in good health.

The J gene is TRBJ1-1, the V gene TRBV29-1; 7 bases map to TRBD1. This CDR3 has 15 residues. The trim removed 0 bases at V and 1 base at J, leaving 5 bases unmatched. Germline loops: CDR1 SQVTM, CDR2 ANQGSEA. CDR3 in DNA: TGCAGCGTTGAAGAGGCGACAGGGCCGAACACTGAAGCTTTCTTT. Amino acid sequence: CSVEEATGPNTEAFF.

V is TRBV2 and J is TRBJ1-5; 8 bases match TRBD1. The germline CDR1 and CDR2 sequences are SNHLY and FYNNEI. The CDR3 is made up of 15 amino acids. Germline trimming cut 4 bases from V and 1 base from J; bases unmatched to any gene: 3. For the CDR3, the DNA is TGTGCCAGCAGTGGACAGGGGTTGAGCAATCAGCCCCAGCATTTT. Its translation is CASSGQGLSNQPQHF.

J is TRBJ2-7 and V is TRBV6-2 or TRBV6-3; possibly TRBD1 for D (6 bases). The J call is doubtful: the DNA matches TRBJ2-5 better. Germline loops: CDR1 MNHEY, CDR2 SVGEGT. The CDR3 has 12 residues. CDR3 sequence reads: CASGNRVETQYF. CDR3 in DNA: TGTGCCAGCGGAAACAGGGTGGAGACCCAGTACTTC.

The CDR3 sequence: CASSSPLGRGGYTF. The CDR3 region has the DNA TGTGCCAGCAGCTCCCCACTAGGTCGGGGTGGCTACACCTTC. The chain couples TRBV6-6 to TRBJ1-2; no firm D call. This CDR3 region has 14 residues. V gave up 6 bases and J gave up 7 bases, with 18 bases separating them. Germline V gene lookup returns CDR1 MNHNY and CDR2 SVGAGI (reference sequence).

This clonotype turned up a few times. The rearrangement joins TRBV5-6 to TRBJ2-4; D perhaps matches TRBD2 (6 bases). The germline V gene has CDR1 SGHDT and CDR2 YYEEEE. The CDR3 extends over 16 amino acids. Trimming cost V 0 bases and J 3 bases, with 13 bases left between them. The CDR3 loop reads CASSLARELSKNIQYF. In nucleotides, the CDR3 is TGTGCCAGCAGCTTGGCGCGGGAACTAAGCAAAAACATTCAGTACTTC.

The CDR3 loop reads CASSVATQGWDEQFF. CDR3 DNA sequence: TGTGCCAGCAGCGTAGCGACACAGGGTTGGGATGAGCAGTTCTTC. The V call is TRBV9, the J call TRBJ2-1; a weak D match, TRBD1 (6 bases). V lost 0 bases and J lost 8, with 15 bases in between. The CDR3 sequence is 15 residues long. Germline-derived CDR1 and CDR2 are SGDLS and YYNGEE.

This CDR3 reads CASSSSTYPYEQYF. CDR3 in DNA: TGTGCCAGCAGCTCTTCGACATATCCCTACGAGCAGTACTTC. The chain links TRBV11-2 to TRBJ2-7; no clear D. The germline V and J ends were trimmed by 4 bases and 2 bases, with 12 bases remaining between them. From germline, CDR1 is SGHAT and CDR2 FQNNGV. This CDR3 has 14 residues.

DNA for the CDR3: TGTGCTAGTGGTTTGGACGGGACAGGAGTCACAGATACGCAGTATTTT. Translating it yields CASGLDGTGVTDTQYF. V and J are TRBV12-5 and TRBJ2-3, with 8 nucleotides matching TRBD1. The CDR3 is 16 residues long. Germline CDR1 is LGHNT and CDR2 is FRNRAP. V lost 1 base, J lost 2 bases, and 5 bases stayed unmatched.

This clonotype was detected only once. This chain connects TRBV25-1 to TRBJ1-3; D uncertain. The CDR3 runs to 12 residues. CDR1 and CDR2 from the germline V gene are MGHDK and SYGVNS. Trimming left V 8 bases short and J 9 bases short, with 14 bases between. CDR3 amino acids: CASGYTGGTIYF. CDR3 nucleotides: TGTGCCAGCGGTTATACGGGTGGCACCATATATTTT.

V and J are TRBV7-2 and TRBJ2-3; 9 positions match TRBD1. Germline assignment: CDR1 SGHTA and CDR2 FQGNSA. The CDR3 sequence is 15 residues long. Trimming took 3 bases from V and 4 from J; bases not matched to a gene: 5. The chain's CDR3 is CASSLGQGEADTQYF. In DNA, the CDR3 is TGTGCCAGCAGCTTGGGACAGGGCGAGGCAGATACGCAGTATTTT.